These T cell receptor beta chains were read from a single sample in a study of blood T cell repertoires in COVID-19. The assay was immunoSEQ multiplex PCR, and TCRdb's table has in-frame clones only and misses some. The sample lists under 550,000 clones; about 90% were seen once. Sequencing used peripheral blood. These receptors all come from a man aged 18 to 29 with COVID-19, enrolled during active disease. The CDR3 runs from the conserved cysteine through the conserved F or W. D genes are given only for firm matches. Size is stated for part of the rows, as once, few or many counts, or as a class when the clone is expanded.

V	D	size	J	DNA	CDR3
TRBV4-1	.	.	TRBJ2-3	TGCGCCAGCAGCCAAGAAGTGCAGGGGTTGGATACGCAGTATTTT	CASSQEVQGLDTQYF
TRBV5-6	.	.	TRBJ2-7	TGTGCCAGCAGTTACATATACGAGCTGGTCGAGGTCCCCTACGAGCAGTACTTC	CASSYIYELVEVPYEQYF
TRBV7-9	.	.	TRBJ2-5	TGTGCCAGCCGCGGACACGTCCAAGAGACCCAGTACTTC	CASRGHVQETQYF
TRBV24-1	.	.	TRBJ2-5	TGTGCCACCAGTGAATACAATGGTCAAGAGACCCAGTACTTC	CATSEYNGQETQYF
TRBV2	.	.	TRBJ1-1	TGTGCCAGCAAACCGGACGAGGGCGAAGCTTTCTTT	CASKPDEGEAFF
TRBV9	.	.	TRBJ2-2	TGTGCCAGCAGCGCTCCCCGGAGCTCGGGCACCGGGGAGCTGTTTTTT	CASSAPRSSGTGELFF
TRBV11-2	TRBD2	.	TRBJ2-3	TGTGCCAGCAGCTTAGAGGTAGCGGGGGGGCGCGATACGCAGTATTTT	CASSLEVAGGRDTQYF
TRBV5-1	.	once	TRBJ1-1	TGCGCCAGCAGCCCGCGGGAGGGAATAAGCACTGAAGCTTTCTTT	CASSPREGISTEAFF
TRBV11-3	.	.	TRBJ2-5	TGTGCCAGCAGCCCCCTTACGGGTCCATTGATAAAGACCCAGTACTTC	CASSPLTGPLIKTQYF
TRBV7-9	TRBD1	.	TRBJ1-1	TGTGCCAGCAGCTTAGACGGGACAGCAACCGCAGAAGCTTTCTTT	CASSLDGTATAEAFF
TRBV27	.	once	TRBJ2-4	TGTGCCAGCAGTTTAGGGTGGAGGGGGGGGTCGACCAAAAACATTCAGTACTTC	CASSLGWRGGSTKNIQYF
TRBV14	TRBD2	.	TRBJ2-3	TGTGCCAGCAGCCAAGGTTTCCTAGCGGGGACAGATACGCAGTATTTT	CASSQGFLAGTDTQYF
TRBV11-3	.	.	TRBJ2-5	TGTGCCAGCAGCTGGGCCGGGAGTCAGGAGACCCAGTACTTC	CASSWAGSQETQYF
TRBV6-6	.	.	TRBJ2-4	TGTGCCAGCAGTTACGGGAAGGGGCTAAACTTC	CASSYGKGLNF
TRBV19	.	.	TRBJ1-4	TGTGCCAGTAGTAGCGATCTGGGCACTTCGGAACTGTTTTTT	CASSSDLGTSELFF
TRBV5-1	.	few	TRBJ2-7	TGCGCCAGCAGCCCGGACAGCTCCTACGAGCAGTACTTC	CASSPDSSYEQYF
TRBV5-4	.	few	TRBJ2-7	TGTGCCAGCAGCCTATCGGGGGGACAATCCTACGAGCAGTACTTC	CASSLSGGQSYEQYF
TRBV7-9	.	.	TRBJ1-6	TGTGCCAGCAGCTTACAGGGGAGGGTTTCACCCCTCCACTTT	CASSLQGRVSPLHF
TRBV6-5	.	.	TRBJ1-3	TGTGCCAGCAGTCGGACAGAATCGATAGGAAACACCATATATTTT	CASSRTESIGNTIYF
TRBV5-5	.	once	TRBJ2-5	TGTGCCAGCAGCATCCAGGGATACCAAGAGACCCAGTACTTC	CASSIQGYQETQYF
TRBV2	.	.	TRBJ1-1	TGTGCCATCCTCGGGGGTTGGAATACTGAAGCTTTCTTT	CAILGGWNTEAFF
TRBV29-1	.	once	TRBJ2-1	TGCAGCGTTGAAGGAGCGGGTTACAATGAGCAGTTCTTC	CSVEGAGYNEQFF
TRBV5-4	TRBD2	few	TRBJ2-1	TGTGCCAGCAGCTTAGGGACTAGCCTTGGGAGCTACAATGAGCAGTTCTTC	CASSLGTSLGSYNEQFF
TRBV18	.	.	TRBJ2-1	TGTGCCAGCTCACCAACACGAACCTACAATGAGCAGTTCTTC	CASSPTRTYNEQFF
TRBV6-6	.	.	TRBJ2-1	TGTGCCAGCAGTTACCACTCGAATGAGCAGTTCTTC	CASSYHSNEQFF
TRBV5-5	.	.	TRBJ1-5	TGTGCCAGCAGCTCAGGTTGGGTGCAGCCCCAGCATTTT	CASSSGWVQPQHF
TRBV25-1	TRBD1	.	TRBJ1-4	TGTGCCAGCAGTGCGTGGACAGGGTTTACTGAAAAACTGTTTTTT	CASSAWTGFTEKLFF
TRBV9	.	.	TRBJ2-7	TGTGCCAGCAGCGTAGACGGTTACTCCTACGAGCAGTACTTC	CASSVDGYSYEQYF
TRBV27	TRBD1	.	TRBJ2-2	TGTGCCAGCAGTTTCGCCTACAGGGGCAAGACCGGGGAGCTGTTTTTT	CASSFAYRGKTGELFF
TRBV7-9	.	.	TRBJ2-3	TGTGCCAGCAGCTTAGTTCGGGGTGGGGGCACAGATACGCAGTATTTT	CASSLVRGGGTDTQYF
TRBV3-1/TRBV3-2	.	once	TRBJ2-1	TGTGCCAGCAGCCAAGATCAACGGTACAATGAGCAGTTCTTC	CASSQDQRYNEQFF
TRBV24-1	.	once	TRBJ2-6	TGTGCCACCAGTGGGGGCCCAGGATCTGGGGCCAACGTCCTGACTTTC	CATSGGPGSGANVLTF
TRBV5-5	.	once	TRBJ2-2	TGTGCCAGCAGCTTGGATACATTATATACCGGGGAGCTGTTTTTT	CASSLDTLYTGELFF
TRBV18	.	.	TRBJ1-6	TGTGCCAGCTCACGGACACCTAGCTCCTATAATTCACCCCTCCACTTT	CASSRTPSSYNSPLHF
TRBV5-1	.	once	TRBJ2-3	TGCGCCAGCAGCTTGGTCGGAGAAGATACGCAGTATTTT	CASSLVGEDTQYF
TRBV10-2	.	.	TRBJ1-6	TGCGCCAGCAGTGTCAGAGGCGGGGGTTCCTATAATTCACCCCTCCACTTT	CASSVRGGGSYNSPLHF
TRBV6-2/TRBV6-3	TRBD1	.	TRBJ1-2	TGTGCCAGCAGTTACGGGTCAGGGGGAAGTTACAACTATGGCTACACCTTC	CASSYGSGGSYNYGYTF
TRBV5-5	.	.	TRBJ1-1	TGTGCCAGCAGCTTGGGTGATGTGCCGCCTGGAGGTTTCTTT	CASSLGDVPPGGFF
TRBV5-6	TRBD2	once	TRBJ2-2	TGTGCCAGCACCCGAAGGACTAGCGGGGCATTGAACACCGGGGAGCTGTTTTTT	CASTRRTSGALNTGELFF
TRBV6-1	.	once	TRBJ1-5	TGTGCCAGCAGTGAAGCCTTCGTAGGGGAACGCAATCAGCCCCAGCATTTT	CASSEAFVGERNQPQHF
TRBV15	.	.	TRBJ2-5	TGTGCCACCAGCCCGGGCGCGGGGGAGACCCAGTACTTC	CATSPGAGETQYF
TRBV18	.	once	TRBJ2-1	TGTGCCAGCTCACCTCCCCTTGACAGCTACAATGAGCAGTTCTTC	CASSPPLDSYNEQFF
TRBV7-8	.	.	TRBJ1-1	TGTGCCAGCAGCTTAGTGGGATCAGGGATGGCTGAAGCTTTCTTT	CASSLVGSGMAEAFF
TRBV18	TRBD1	.	TRBJ1-5	TGTGCCAGCTCACCCGAGTTGACAGGGCGAGGACAGCCCCAGCATTTT	CASSPELTGRGQPQHF
TRBV19	TRBD1	.	TRBJ1-2	TGTGCCAGTAGTTCCGGGACAGGGTCTTACTATGGCTACACCTTC	CASSSGTGSYYGYTF
TRBV7-2	.	once	TRBJ2-1	TGTGCCAGCAGCTTAGCGGTTAGCGGCAATGAGCAGTTCTTC	CASSLAVSGNEQFF
TRBV24-1	TRBD1	.	TRBJ2-2	TGTGCCACCAGTGGGGCCAGGGGGATCAACGGGGAGCTGTTTTTT	CATSGARGINGELFF
TRBV7-2	.	.	TRBJ2-7	TGTGCCAGCAGCTCCCGGACAGGAGGGAGCTACGAGCAGTACTTC	CASSSRTGGSYEQYF
TRBV5-6	.	.	TRBJ1-5	TGTGCCAGCAGCTTGGGTTCCACGGGTCAGCCCCAGCATTTT	CASSLGSTGQPQHF
TRBV15	TRBD1	.	TRBJ2-4	TGTGCCACCAGCAAGGACAGGTCAGCCAAAAACATTCAGTACTTC	CATSKDRSAKNIQYF
TRBV3-1/TRBV3-2	.	.	TRBJ2-7	TGTGCCAGCAGCCAAGTATACACCTACGAGCAGTACTTC	CASSQVYTYEQYF
TRBV6-6	.	.	TRBJ2-5	TGTGCCAGCTCTGCGGGGATGCAAGAGACCCAGTACTTC	CASSAGMQETQYF
TRBV11-2	TRBD2	.	TRBJ2-7	TGTGCCAGCAGCCCCGTAGCGGGAGTCCACGAGCAGTACTTC	CASSPVAGVHEQYF